The present T cell receptor beta chain was sequenced within a study of T cell changes during pregnancy in multiple sclerosis. The trim removed 5 bases at V and 6 bases at J, leaving 14 bases unmatched. This CDR3 is built from 18 residues. In germline, CDR1 is SGHAT, CDR2 FQNNGV. Some clones are missing from TCRdb's copy, which holds only in-frame ones; the method was immunoSEQ multiplex PCR. The data hold tens of thousands of clones, with about 91% observed a single time. Material: CD4+ T cells from peripheral blood mononuclear cells, obtained after pregnancy. This chain joins TRBV11-2 and TRBJ1-4, with 11 positions matching TRBD1. This sequence was found in a female donor in good health, enrolled as a control in a pregnancy study. CDR3 nucleotide sequence: TGTGCCAGCAGCAGGGGGACAGGGGGAATCAGTTCCGATGAAAAACTGTTTTTT. This gives the protein CASSRGTGGISSDEKLFF.